This T cell receptor (beta chain) was captured in a study of CD8 T cells in ankylosing spondylitis. Study-level findings and limits: Reportedly, matched ankylosing spondylitis synovial fluid was significantly enriched for disease-linked clones.

Quantitative molecular-barcoded 5'-RACE generated the TCR beta libraries. MiXCR, applied by TCRdb to the 5' RACE reads, yields one record per CDR3 protein. The data hold about 250,000 distinct CDR3 sequences, with roughly 32% observed a single time. Germline-derived CDR1 and CDR2 are DFQATT and SNEGSKA (reference sequence). Trimming took 5 bases from V and 0 from J; bases not matched to a gene: 7. The CDR3 has 15 residues. A word on this clonotype: Its antigen is still unknown.

This chain links TRBV20-1 with TRBJ2-3; 8 positions agree with TRBD1. The TCR comes from a male donor with ankylosing spondylitis or in good health (not recorded which). Sequenced material: blood, either unsorted or a sorted T cell fraction (not recorded which). The CDR3 coding sequence is TGCAGTGCTTTCAGGACAGGGAAAAGCACAGATACGCAGTATTTT. It is translated as CSAFRTGKSTDTQYF.